The next 29 T cell receptor beta chains were all read from a single sample in a study of T cell responses to AZD1222 COVID-19 vaccine. Using immunoSEQ multiplex PCR, the repertoire was profiled, and TCRdb retains in-frame clones only, with some absent. The sample includes approximately 110,000 clones, 65% to 90% of them seen just once. This material consisted of peripheral blood, taken on day 0 of AZD1222 vaccination. These receptors were obtained from an adult in good health.

This clone appeared once. The chain has TRBV6-5 and TRBJ1-6; possible D gene TRBD1, 6 bases. Trimming took 4 bases from V and 10 from J, leaving 20 bases between them. This CDR3 comprises 16 residues. The germline V gene has CDR1 MNHEY and CDR2 SVGAGI. The CDR3 coding sequence is TGTGCCAGCAGTTTCCAATTACAGGGCTCCCCCTCACCCCTCCACTTT. Amino acid sequence: CASSFQLQGSPSPLHF.

This chain joins TRBV5-1 and TRBJ2-7; 9 positions agree with TRBD1. Germline CDR1 is SGHRS and CDR2 is YFSETQ. After removal of 4 bases from V and 0 bases from J, the junction contained 5 bases not matched to a gene. The CDR3 covers 15 residues. The CDR3 sequence: CASSRTGETSYEQYF. CDR3 DNA: TGCGCCAGCAGCAGGACAGGGGAGACCTCCTACGAGCAGTACTTC.

The chain uses TRBV5-4 and TRBJ2-2; TRBD2 matches 7 bases. The V and J ends lost 6 bases and 0 bases, in that order; junction bases with no gene match: 5. CDR1 and CDR2 from the germline V gene are SGHNT and YYREEE (reference sequence). This CDR3 comprises 15 residues. Here the CDR3 reads CASISGGSNTGELFF. As DNA, the CDR3 is TGTGCCAGCATCTCGGGGGGTTCGAACACCGGGGAGCTGTTTTTT.

This clone was detected a few times. J is TRBJ1-6 and V is TRBV4-1; the D gene is possibly TRBD1 (6 bases). This CDR3 is 17 amino acids long. The ends were cut back, 1 base at V and 11 bases at J, with 21 bases in the middle. Germline V gene lookup returns CDR1 MGHRA and CDR2 YSYEKL. CDR3 in DNA: TGCGCCAGCAGCCAAGGTTTAACAGGGCCGCGTGTGGCACCCCTCCACTTT. It codes for CASSQGLTGPRVAPLHF.

This clone was found once. The chain links TRBV6-5 to TRBJ2-1, with 7 positions matching TRBD2. The V and J ends lost 6 bases and 4 bases, in that order; junction bases with no gene match: 6. The CDR3 is made up of 14 amino acids. Germline CDR1 reads MNHEY; CDR2 reads SVGAGI. CDR3 sequence: CASSPGGSYNEQFF. The CDR3 nucleotides read TGTGCCAGCAGCCCCGGGGGGTCTTACAATGAGCAGTTCTTC.

This chain uses TRBV5-5 with TRBJ1-2; D is undetermined. This CDR3 has 15 amino acids. Looked up from germline, CDR1 is SGHKS and CDR2 is YYEKEE (reference sequence). Trimming took off 2 bases at V and 0 bases at J, with 11 bases between the two ends. CDR3 sequence: CASSFQSTSNYGYTF. The CDR3 DNA reads as TGTGCCAGCAGCTTTCAGTCGACATCTAACTATGGCTACACCTTC.

V and J are TRBV7-2 and TRBJ2-7, with unresolved D. Germline loops: CDR1 SGHTA, CDR2 FQGNSA. This CDR3 contains 13 residues. V lost 5 bases and J lost 4, with 12 bases in between. CDR3 DNA sequence: TGTGCCAGCAGCCAATCCTGGGCGTACGAGCAGTACTTC. Translation gives CASSQSWAYEQYF. The whole variable domain, remainder taken from reference TRBV7-2 and TRBJ2-7, is GAGVSQSPSNKVTEKGKDVELRCDPISGHTALYWYRQSLGQGLEFLIYFQGNSAPDKSGLPSDRFSAERTGGSVSTLTIQRTQQEDSAVYLCASSQSWAYEQYFGPGTRLTVT.

Concerning this clone: Compared with germline, one end of the junction differs, possibly owing to a read error. The chain uses TRBV6-5 and TRBJ2-1; D remains ambiguous. This CDR3 comprises 12 residues. Germline CDR1 reads MNHEY; CDR2 reads SVGAGI. CDR3 coding DNA: TGTGCCAGCAGTTACACCTTGGCAGCCCTCCTCTTC. Its translation: CASSYTLAALLF.

The V gene is TRBV7-9, the J gene TRBJ1-5, with 10 bases matching TRBD1. Germline V CDR1 and CDR2: SEHNR, FQNEAQ (reference sequence). V lost 5 bases and J lost 9; bases outside the gene matches: 10. CDR3 length: 15 amino acids. CDR3 residues: CASSPTGGPLTPQHF. In DNA, the CDR3 is TGTGCCAGCAGCCCGACAGGGGGCCCCCTCACGCCCCAGCATTTT.

J is TRBJ2-2 and V is TRBV6-5; D uncertain. Germline CDR1 reads MNHEY; CDR2 reads SVGAGI. The V end lost 0 bases, the J end lost 5 bases, and 13 bases lay between the germline ends. The CDR3 runs 16 residues. The CDR3 DNA sequence: TGTGCCAGCAGTTACTCGACGGTTGGTGAGACCGGGGAGCTGTTTTTT. It yields the protein CASSYSTVGETGELFF.

A single count supports this clone. The chain employs TRBV29-1 and TRBJ1-5; D is uncertain. The CDR3 consists of 15 residues. Germline V gives CDR1 SQVTM, CDR2 ANQGSEA. Trimming took off 4 bases at V and 0 bases at J, with 13 bases between the two ends. In DNA, the CDR3 is TGCAGCGTTGTTGGCACTGGGGATAGCAATCAGCCCCAGCATTTT. Amino acid sequence: CSVVGTGDSNQPQHF.

The rearrangement joins TRBV3-1 (or the pseudogene TRBV3-2) to TRBJ1-5, with D uncertain. This CDR3 is 13 amino acids long. Trimming stripped 0 bases from V and 3 bases from J, with 3 bases between. Germline V CDR1 and CDR2: LGHDT, YNNKEL (reference sequence). CDR3: CASSQEYNQPQHF. The CDR3 nucleotides are TGTGCCAGCAGCCAAGAGTACAATCAGCCCCAGCATTTT.

The chain recombines TRBV19 with TRBJ2-3, with D perhaps assigned TRBD1 or TRBD2 (6 bases each). The V gene's germline CDR1 is LNHDA and CDR2 SQIVND (reference sequence). This CDR3 has 14 amino acids. V lost 7 bases to trimming and J lost 0 bases, with 11 bases between them. Here the CDR3 reads CASNRGQSTDTQYF. The CDR3 DNA reads as TGTGCCAGTAACCGGGGGCAAAGCACAGATACGCAGTATTTT.

V usage is TRBV18 and J usage is TRBJ2-6; D perhaps matches TRBD2 (6 bases). There are 18 residues in the CDR3. Looked up from germline, CDR1 is KGHSH and CDR2 is LQKENI. The germline V and J ends were trimmed by 8 bases and 0 bases, with 20 bases remaining between them. The CDR3 DNA follows: TGTGCCAGCAATCTATGGGGGACGGGAGACTCTGGGGCCAACGTCCTGACTTTC. It codes for CASNLWGTGDSGANVLTF.

Of note for this clone: Other nucleotide sequences from this sample produce the same CDR3. CDR3 amino acids: CASSSDSSYEQYF. DNA of the CDR3: TGTGCCAGCAGCTCCGACAGCTCCTACGAGCAGTACTTC. The chain recombines TRBV7-9 with TRBJ2-7; the D gene is possibly TRBD1 (5 bases). The V end was cut by 4 bases, the J end by 0 bases, with 7 bases between. CDR1 and CDR2 (germline): SEHNR, FQNEAQ (reference sequence). This CDR3 has 13 residues.

V is TRBV7-9 and J is TRBJ1-2, with 7 bases matching TRBD1. Germline V lookup: CDR1 SEHNR, CDR2 FQNEAQ (reference sequence). The CDR3 is made up of 14 amino acids. Losses at the gene ends were 1 base for V and 8 bases for J; bases not matched to a gene: 7. CDR3 amino acids: CASSLELSGGGYTF. The CDR3 DNA reads as TGTGCCAGCAGCTTAGAATTGTCAGGGGGAGGCTACACCTTC.

The chain recombines TRBV28 with TRBJ1-1, with 9 positions matching TRBD1. There are 17 residues in the CDR3. Per the germline V gene, CDR1 is MDHEN and CDR2 is SYDVKM. V trimming: 4 bases; J trimming: 5 bases; junction bases outside the gene matches: 14. The CDR3 sequence: CASSSPGQGPAVTEAFF. CDR3 nucleotide sequence: TGTGCCAGCAGTTCCCCTGGACAGGGGCCGGCAGTAACTGAAGCTTTCTTT.

This rearrangement joins TRBV3-1 (or the pseudogene TRBV3-2) to TRBJ1-2; tentative D call: TRBD1 (6 bases). Germline CDR1 and CDR2: LGHDT and YNNKEL (reference sequence). Trimming cost V 4 bases and J 4 bases, with 13 bases left between them. The CDR3 covers 14 residues. The CDR3 DNA is TGTGCCAGCAGCCGATACACAGGGATCTATGGCTACACCTTC. Protein: CASSRYTGIYGYTF.

The CDR3 bases are TGCGCCAGCAGCCAACCATCGGACAGGTTTATGAATTCACCCCTCCACTTT. Amino acids: CASSQPSDRFMNSPLHF. This chain links TRBV4-3 with TRBJ1-6, with 7 bases that match TRBD1. The CDR3 has 17 residues. The V segment lost 2 bases and the J segment 7 bases; nucleotides outside the gene matches: 11. Germline CDR1 is LGHNA and CDR2 is YSLEER.

This clone was picked up one time. The chain links TRBV7-9 to TRBJ2-2; TRBD2 aligns across 13 bases. The CDR3 spans 16 residues. V lost 8 bases to trimming and J lost 2 bases; unmatched junction nucleotides: 5. In germline, CDR1 is SEHNR, CDR2 FQNEAQ (reference sequence). The CDR3 protein is CASPTSGGTNTGELFF. The CDR3 DNA sequence: TGTGCCAGCCCGACTAGCGGGGGGACCAACACCGGGGAGCTGTTTTTT.

This chain links TRBV3-1 (or the pseudogene TRBV3-2) with TRBJ2-7; 7 bases are shared with TRBD1. From germline, CDR1 is LGHDT and CDR2 YNNKEL (reference sequence). The V and J ends lost 1 base and 5 bases, in that order; junction bases with no gene match: 5. The CDR3 contains 14 residues. CDR3: CASSQGQGIHEQYF. DNA of the CDR3: TGTGCCAGCAGCCAAGGACAGGGTATCCACGAGCAGTACTTC.

This clone was recorded a few times. The same CDR3 arises from other DNA sequences in this sample as well. V is TRBV6-5 and J is TRBJ2-6; no definite D call. The CDR3 is made up of 13 amino acids. Trimming shortened V by 8 bases and J by 0 bases, and 5 bases separated the two germline ends. Germline lookup yields CDR1 MNHEY and CDR2 SVGAGI. The CDR3 coding sequence is TGTGCCAGCCGGAGCTCTGGGGCCAACGTCCTGACTTTC. The encoded protein is CASRSSGANVLTF.

This clone was counted once. The J gene is TRBJ2-7, the V gene TRBV6-2 or TRBV6-3; 7 bases agree with TRBD1. The CDR3 totals 15 residues. V lost 4 bases and J lost 0; bases outside the gene matches: 6. Germline lookup yields CDR1 MNHEY and CDR2 SVGEGT. The DNA for the CDR3 is TGTGCCAGCAGTTTTCGACAGGGCGACTCCTACGAGCAGTACTTC. Protein: CASSFRQGDSYEQYF.

The V and J genes are TRBV6-6 and TRBJ2-7; 11 bases map to TRBD2. Germline loops: CDR1 MNHNY, CDR2 SVGAGI (reference sequence). The CDR3 is 15 residues long. V dropped 6 bases and J dropped 6; count of bases not matched to a gene: 10. The CDR3 DNA is TGTGCCAGCAGGCCCCAGACTAGCGGGACGAGCGAGCAGTACTTC. Amino acid sequence: CASRPQTSGTSEQYF.

This chain links TRBV5-4 with TRBJ2-3; D could derive from TRBD1 or TRBD2 (5 bases each). Germline lookup yields CDR1 SGHNT and CDR2 YYREEE (reference sequence). The CDR3 extends over 14 amino acids. V was shortened by 4 bases and J by 3 bases, with 12 bases between the two germline ends. The CDR3 sequence is CASSPWGGTDTQYF. The CDR3 region has the DNA TGTGCCAGCAGCCCCTGGGGCGGGACAGATACGCAGTATTTT.

This clone was seen a single time. The rearrangement uses TRBV7-2 and TRBJ2-7; 8 nucleotides line up with TRBD1. J was trimmed by 0 bases and V by 5 bases; bases with no gene match: 6. CDR1 and CDR2 from the germline V gene are SGHTA and FQGNSA. This CDR3 has 15 residues. The CDR3 region has the DNA TGTGCCAGCAGCACCGCCGGACAGGGCTCCTACGAGCAGTACTTC. Amino acids: CASSTAGQGSYEQYF.

The rearrangement joins TRBV12-3 or TRBV12-4 to TRBJ2-7, with TRBD1 matching 7 bases. The CDR3 sequence is 11 residues long. The V segment lost 6 bases and the J segment 8 bases; nucleotides outside the gene matches: 4. CDR3 coding DNA: TGTGCCAGCAGCGACAGGGAGCAGCAGTACTTC. Translating gives CASSDREQQYF.

This clone was picked up a small number of times. The chain carries TRBV11-2 and TRBJ2-7, with D possibly being TRBD1 or TRBD2 (7 bases each). With 1 base removed from V and 3 bases from J, the gap between germline ends came to 13 bases. Germline V gene lookup returns CDR1 SGHAT and CDR2 FQNNGV. The CDR3 runs 15 residues. CDR3 residues: CASSLGAGGGYEQYF. CDR3 coding DNA: TGTGCCAGCAGCTTAGGGGCAGGGGGGGGCTACGAGCAGTACTTC.

This chain uses TRBV11-3 with TRBJ2-7; D not certain. V shed 4 bases and J shed 3 bases, with 7 bases lying between them. The CDR3 has 12 residues. CDR1 SGHNT and CDR2 YENEEA come from the germline V gene. The CDR3 nucleotides read TGTGCCAGCAGCTCCGACGGCTACGAGCAGTACTTC. Translation gives CASSSDGYEQYF.